The sequence of this T cell receptor (beta chain) was determined in a study of blood T cell repertoires in COVID-19. About the study: Acute and convalescent COVID-19 specimens originated in the United States, Italy and Spain. In each case, the material was cDNA or gDNA derived from T cells, B-cell-depleted T cells, or PBMCs.

Authors' methods: The authors estimated nucleated cell counts from reference gene primer amplification. The repertoire was sequenced with immunoSEQ multiplex PCR; TCRdb's copy has only in-frame clones and lacks some. The DNA was the basis for D and trimming; V, J and clone size are from that table. The sample contains about 300,000 clones, roughly 91% of which appear only once. Trimming removed 4 bases from V and 5 bases from J, with 12 bases in between. CDR3 length: 14 residues. Looked up from germline, CDR1 is SNHLY and CDR2 is FYNNEI. Enrollment of patients from Seattle took place during active infection, with longitudinal follow-up.

The chain couples TRBV2 to TRBJ1-5; perhaps TRBD1 as D (5 bases). The TCR originated in a young woman with COVID-19, enrolled during active disease. Sequencing was carried out using peripheral blood. The CDR3 is CASSAGSRDQPQHF. The CDR3 nucleotides read TGTGCCAGCAGTGCGGGCAGCAGGGATCAGCCCCAGCATTTT.